These 3 T cell receptor beta chains share one sample of origin, sequenced in a study of T cells after yellow fever vaccination. TCRdb called the 5' RACE reads again in MiXCR, with one record for every CDR3 protein. The top ten hold around 15% of the sample, which has some 500,000 distinct CDR3 sequences, approximately 13% seen once. The sequencing used PBMCs, collected on the day of the yellow fever booster vaccination. These receptors were collected from a man aged 25-45 years who received the YFV17D yellow fever vaccine.

This clonotype was seen many times. The rearrangement links TRBV9 to TRBJ1-2; weak D call: TRBD1 (6 bases). Per the germline V gene, CDR1 is SGDLS and CDR2 is YYNGEE. The CDR3 has 14 amino acids. Trimming removed 3 bases at V and 8 bases at J, with 17 bases between. CDR3 nucleotide sequence: TGTGCCAGCAGCGCCGGTGGGGGGCCCGGGGGCTACACCTTC. This translates into CASSAGGGPGGYTF. The full variable domain, rest sourced from reference TRBV9 and TRBJ1-2, is DSGVTQTPKHLITATGQRVTLRCSPRSGDLSVYWYQQSLDQGLQFLIQYYNGEERAKGNILERFSAQQFPDLHSELNLSSLELGDSALYFCASSAGGGPGGYTFGSGTRLTVV.

The chain recombines TRBV29-1 with TRBJ2-3; either TRBD1 or TRBD2 may fit D (6 bases each). Per the germline V gene, CDR1 is SQVTM and CDR2 is ANQGSEA. The CDR3 loop spans 13 amino acids. The V end lost 3 bases, the J end lost 4 bases, and 11 bases lay between the germline ends. In DNA, the CDR3 is TGCAGCGTTGAGTTGGGGGGCGCAGATACGCAGTATTTT. It encodes CSVELGGADTQYF.

CDR3 in amino acids: CASSIPPGTWDGELFF. CDR3 coding DNA: TGTGCCAGCAGCATACCGCCCGGGACTTGGGACGGGGAGCTGTTTTTT. The chain links TRBV7-2 to TRBJ2-2; weak D call: TRBD2 (6 bases). Germline lookup yields CDR1 SGHTA and CDR2 FQGNSA. Trimming took off 5 bases at V and 7 bases at J, with 20 bases between the two ends. This CDR3 is 16 amino acids long.